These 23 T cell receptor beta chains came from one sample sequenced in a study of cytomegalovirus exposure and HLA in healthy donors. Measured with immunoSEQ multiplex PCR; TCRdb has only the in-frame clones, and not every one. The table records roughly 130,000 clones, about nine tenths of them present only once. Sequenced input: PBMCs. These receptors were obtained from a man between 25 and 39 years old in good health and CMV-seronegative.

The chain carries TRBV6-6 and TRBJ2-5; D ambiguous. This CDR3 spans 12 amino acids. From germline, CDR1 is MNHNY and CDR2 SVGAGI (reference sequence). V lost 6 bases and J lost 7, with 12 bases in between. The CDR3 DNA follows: TGTGCCAGCAGACCACGCGCTGGGACCCAGTACTTC. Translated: CASRPRAGTQYF.

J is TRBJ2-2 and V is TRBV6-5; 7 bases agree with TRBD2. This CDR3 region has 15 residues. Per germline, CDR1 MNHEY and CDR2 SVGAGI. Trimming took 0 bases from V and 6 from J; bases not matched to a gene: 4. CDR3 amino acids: CASSYSWTRSGELFF. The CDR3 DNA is TGTGCCAGCAGTTACTCCTGGACTAGATCCGGGGAGCTGTTTTTT.

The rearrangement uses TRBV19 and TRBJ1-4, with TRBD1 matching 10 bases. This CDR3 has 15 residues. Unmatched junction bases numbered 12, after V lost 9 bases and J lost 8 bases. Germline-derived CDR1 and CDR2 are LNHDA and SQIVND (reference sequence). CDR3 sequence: CASHGTGDGGEKLFF. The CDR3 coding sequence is TGTGCCAGCCACGGGACAGGGGATGGGGGAGAAAAACTGTTTTTT.

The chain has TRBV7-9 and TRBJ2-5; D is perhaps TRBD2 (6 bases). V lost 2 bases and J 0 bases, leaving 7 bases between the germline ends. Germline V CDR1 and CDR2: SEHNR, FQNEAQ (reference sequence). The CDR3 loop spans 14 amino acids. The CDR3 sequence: CASSLRLDQETQYF. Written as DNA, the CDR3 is TGTGCCAGCAGCTTAAGACTAGACCAAGAGACCCAGTACTTC.

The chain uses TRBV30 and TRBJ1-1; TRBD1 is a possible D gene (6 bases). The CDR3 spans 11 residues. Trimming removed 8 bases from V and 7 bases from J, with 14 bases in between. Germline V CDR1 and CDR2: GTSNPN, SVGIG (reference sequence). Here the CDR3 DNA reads TGTGCCGGGGGACAAGCTGGTGAAGCTTTCTTT. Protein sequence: CAGGQAGEAFF.

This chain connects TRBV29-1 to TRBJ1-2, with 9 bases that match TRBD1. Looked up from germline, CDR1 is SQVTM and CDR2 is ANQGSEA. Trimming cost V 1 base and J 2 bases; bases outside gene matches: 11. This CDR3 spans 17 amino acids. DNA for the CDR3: TGCAGCGTTGAAGGAAGGGGGAAACAGGGGGCGAACTATGGCTACACCTTC. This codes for CSVEGRGKQGANYGYTF.

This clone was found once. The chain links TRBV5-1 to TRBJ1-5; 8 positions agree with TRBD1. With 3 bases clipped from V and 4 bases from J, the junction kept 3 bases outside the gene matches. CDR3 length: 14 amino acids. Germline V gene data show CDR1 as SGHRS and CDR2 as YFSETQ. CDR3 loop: CASSSTGGNQPQHF. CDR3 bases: TGCGCCAGCAGCTCAACAGGGGGTAATCAGCCCCAGCATTTT.

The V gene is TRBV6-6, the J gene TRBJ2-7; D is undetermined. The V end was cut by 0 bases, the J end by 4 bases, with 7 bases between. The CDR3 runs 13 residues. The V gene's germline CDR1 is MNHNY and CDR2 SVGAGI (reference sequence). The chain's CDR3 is CASSYSTLYEQYF. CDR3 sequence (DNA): TGTGCCAGCAGTTACTCGACTTTATACGAGCAGTACTTC.

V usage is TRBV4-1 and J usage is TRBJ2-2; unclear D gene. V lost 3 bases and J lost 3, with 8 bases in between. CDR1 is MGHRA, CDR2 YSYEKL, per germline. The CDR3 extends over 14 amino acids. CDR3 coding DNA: TGCGCCAGCAGCCAGACAAAACACACCGGGGAGCTGTTTTTT. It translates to CASSQTKHTGELFF.

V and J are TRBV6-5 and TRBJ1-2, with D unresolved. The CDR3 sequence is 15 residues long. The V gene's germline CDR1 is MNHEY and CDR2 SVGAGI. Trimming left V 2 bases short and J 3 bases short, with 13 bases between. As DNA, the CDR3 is TGTGCCAGCAGTTACGGCGAAGCGAGGTACTATGGCTACACCTTC. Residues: CASSYGEARYYGYTF.

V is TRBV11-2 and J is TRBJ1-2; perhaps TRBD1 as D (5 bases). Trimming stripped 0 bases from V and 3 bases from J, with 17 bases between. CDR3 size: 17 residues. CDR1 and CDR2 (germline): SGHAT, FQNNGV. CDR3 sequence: CASSLEAGPQFDYGYTF. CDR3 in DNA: TGTGCCAGCAGCTTAGAGGCGGGGCCGCAGTTTGACTATGGCTACACCTTC. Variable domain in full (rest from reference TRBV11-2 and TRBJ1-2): EAGVAQSPRYKIIEKRQSVAFWCNPISGHATLYWYQQILGQGPKLLIQFQNNGVVDDSQLPKDRFSAERLKGVDSTLKIQPAKLEDSAVYLCASSLEAGPQFDYGYTFGSGTRLTVV.

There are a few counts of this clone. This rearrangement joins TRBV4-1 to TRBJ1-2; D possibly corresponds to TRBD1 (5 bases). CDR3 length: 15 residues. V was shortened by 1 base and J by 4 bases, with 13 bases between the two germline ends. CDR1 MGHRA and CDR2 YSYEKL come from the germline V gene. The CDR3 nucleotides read TGCGCCAGCAGCCAAGGACAGAGTAACTTCTATGGCTACACCTTC. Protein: CASSQGQSNFYGYTF.

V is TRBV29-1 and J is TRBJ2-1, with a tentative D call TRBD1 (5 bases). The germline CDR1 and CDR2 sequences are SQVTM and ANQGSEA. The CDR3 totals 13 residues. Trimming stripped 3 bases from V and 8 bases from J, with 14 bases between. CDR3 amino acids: CSVDDWGGDEQFF. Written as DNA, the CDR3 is TGCAGCGTTGACGACTGGGGCGGCGATGAGCAGTTCTTC.

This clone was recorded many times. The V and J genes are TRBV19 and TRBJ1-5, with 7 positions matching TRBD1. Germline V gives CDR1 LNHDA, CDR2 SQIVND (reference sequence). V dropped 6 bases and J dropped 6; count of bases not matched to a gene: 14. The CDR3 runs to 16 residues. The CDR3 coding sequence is TGTGCCAGTAGCCTTTTCACCCGACAGGGCGGTCAGCCCCAGCATTTT. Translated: CASSLFTRQGGQPQHF.

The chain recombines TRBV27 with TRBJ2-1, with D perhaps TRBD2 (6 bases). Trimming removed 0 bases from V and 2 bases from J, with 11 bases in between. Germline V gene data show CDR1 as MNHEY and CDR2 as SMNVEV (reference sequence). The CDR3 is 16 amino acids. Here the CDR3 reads CASSLSVADPYNEQFF. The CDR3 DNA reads TGTGCCAGCAGTTTATCAGTAGCGGATCCCTACAATGAGCAGTTCTTC.

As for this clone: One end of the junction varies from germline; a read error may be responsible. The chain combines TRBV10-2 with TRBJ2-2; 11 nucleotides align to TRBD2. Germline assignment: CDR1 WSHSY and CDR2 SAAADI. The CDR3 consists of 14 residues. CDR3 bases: TGCGCCAGCAGGACTAGCGGGAACCCCGGGGAGCTGTTTTTT. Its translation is CASRTSGNPGELFF.

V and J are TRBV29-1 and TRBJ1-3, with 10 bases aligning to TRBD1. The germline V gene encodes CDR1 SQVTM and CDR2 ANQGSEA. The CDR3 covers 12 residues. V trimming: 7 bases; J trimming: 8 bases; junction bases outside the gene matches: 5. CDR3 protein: CSAGTGADTIYF. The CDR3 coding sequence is TGCAGCGCCGGGACAGGGGCAGACACCATATATTTT.

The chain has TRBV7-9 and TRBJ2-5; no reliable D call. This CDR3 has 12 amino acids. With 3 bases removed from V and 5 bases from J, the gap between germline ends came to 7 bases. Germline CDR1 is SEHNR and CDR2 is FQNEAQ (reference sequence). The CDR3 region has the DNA TGTGCCAGCAGCTTTGCCCAGGAGACCCAGTACTTC. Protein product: CASSFAQETQYF.

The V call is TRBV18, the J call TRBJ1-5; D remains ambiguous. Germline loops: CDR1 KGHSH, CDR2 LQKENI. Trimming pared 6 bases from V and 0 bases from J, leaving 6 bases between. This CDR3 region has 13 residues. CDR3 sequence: CASSDTSNQPQHF. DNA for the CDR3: TGTGCCAGCTCCGACACTAGCAATCAGCCCCAGCATTTT.

DNA of the CDR3: TGCGCCAGCAGCGACGATCCCGGGGCGGGGTTCTCCTACGAGCAGTACTTC. Its protein product is CASSDDPGAGFSYEQYF. The chain is built from TRBV5-1 and TRBJ2-7; possible D gene TRBD2, 6 bases. This CDR3 contains 17 residues. Per germline, CDR1 SGHRS and CDR2 YFSETQ. V lost 4 bases and J 0 bases, leaving 20 bases between the germline ends.

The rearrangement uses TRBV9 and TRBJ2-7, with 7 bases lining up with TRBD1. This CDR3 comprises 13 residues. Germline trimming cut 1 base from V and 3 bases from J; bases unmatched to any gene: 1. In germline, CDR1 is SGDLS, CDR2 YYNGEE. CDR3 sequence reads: CASSVTGDYEQYF. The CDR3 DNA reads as TGTGCCAGCAGCGTAACAGGGGACTACGAGCAGTACTTC.

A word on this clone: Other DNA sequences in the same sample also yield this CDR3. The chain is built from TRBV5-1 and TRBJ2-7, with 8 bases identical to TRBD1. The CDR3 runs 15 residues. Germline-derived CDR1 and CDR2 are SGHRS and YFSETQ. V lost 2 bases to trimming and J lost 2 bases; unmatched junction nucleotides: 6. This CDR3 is CASSFSGTGPYEQYF. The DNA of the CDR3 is TGCGCCAGCAGCTTTTCCGGGACAGGCCCCTACGAGCAGTACTTC.

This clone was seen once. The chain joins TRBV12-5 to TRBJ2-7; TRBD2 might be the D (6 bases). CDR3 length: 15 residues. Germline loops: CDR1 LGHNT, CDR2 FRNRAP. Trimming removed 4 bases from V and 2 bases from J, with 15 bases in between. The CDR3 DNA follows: TGTGCTAGTGGTTCGGAGGGGACTGAGGCCTACGAGCAGTACTTC. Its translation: CASGSEGTEAYEQYF.